This T cell receptor beta chain was retrieved from a study of shared clonotypes between healthy human individuals. Study background: There were three CD4 naive, three CD4 memory, two CD8 naive and one CD8 memory plates per donor.

The CDR3 covers 13 residues. Trimming took off 2 bases at V and 5 bases at J, with 9 bases between the two ends. Per germline, CDR1 SGDLS and CDR2 YYNGEE. Per the original data handling: Filtering differed since immunoSEQ provided only junctions, with no quality scores. Some clones are missing from TCRdb's copy, which holds only in-frame ones; the method was immunoSEQ multiplex PCR. V, J and clone size reflect that table, while D and trimming were determined from the DNA. Of 2 million to 2.5 million clones in the sample, approximately 95% were seen once. General study findings and limits: Rarefaction indicated that sorted-subset sequencing remained incomplete although depth was large. Investigators expected sequencing depth to affect clonotype sharing among donors.

Regarding this clone: The antigen remains undetermined.

This clonotype originated in a man aged 18 to 35 in good health. Some clones in this sample may be carry-over from other donors' samples. This chain joins TRBV9 and TRBJ2-3, with D tentatively TRBD1 (5 bases). Sequenced input: naive CD4+ T cells from PBMCs. The sample's subset: CD45RA+ positively selected. The CDR3 nucleotides read TGTGCCAGCAGCGTCACAGGCAGAGATACGCAGTATTTT. As protein: CASSVTGRDTQYF.